This passage covers 2 T cell receptor beta chains from one sample sequenced in a study of T cell responses to AZD1222 COVID-19 vaccine. Sequencing was performed with immunoSEQ multiplex PCR; in TCRdb, only in-frame clones are kept and a portion is missing. The sample holds 150,000 to 200,000 clones, 88% seen once. The sample here was peripheral blood, taken 28 days after the second AZD1222 dose. The receptors derive from an adult who received the AZD1222 COVID-19 vaccine.

The chain links TRBV11-3 to TRBJ2-2; TRBD1 is a possible D gene (6 bases). The CDR3 spans 14 residues. Trimming pared 5 bases from V and 2 bases from J, leaving 9 bases between. Germline V CDR1 and CDR2: SGHNT, YENEEA. CDR3 residues: CASSPDSNTGELFF. The CDR3 DNA reads as TGTGCCAGCAGCCCGGACAGCAACACCGGGGAGCTGTTTTTT.

This clone occurred once. The rearrangement joins TRBV21-1 to TRBJ2-7; TRBD2 is the table's D call and was not checked against the DNA. TRBV21-1 is termed a pseudogene. The CDR3 is 14 residues long. DNA for the CDR3: TGTGCCAGCACCGAGAGCGGGATCTCCTACGAGCAGTACTTC. Its translation is CASTESGISYEQYF.